One sample yielded the 17 T cell receptor beta chains listed below, sequenced in a study of blood T cell repertoires in COVID-19. The protocol was immunoSEQ multiplex PCR, while the TCRdb copy is restricted to in-frame clones and leaves out a portion. The sample contains about 500,000 clones, roughly 89% of which appear only once. Sequencing was performed on peripheral blood. These receptors all come from a man in his late teens or twenties with COVID-19, enrolled during active disease.

In DNA, the CDR3 is TGTGCCAGCAGCTCCTACCAACAGGGATCAACTAATGAAAAACTGTTTTTT. It translates to CASSSYQQGSTNEKLFF. The chain carries TRBV5-4 and TRBJ1-4; D is perhaps TRBD1 (6 bases). Deletions cut 3 bases from V and 0 bases from J, with 15 bases between. The CDR3 is 17 residues long. Germline CDR1 SGHNT, CDR2 YYREEE (reference sequence). Complete variable domain (other parts from reference TRBV5-4 and TRBJ1-4): ETGVTQSPTHLIKTRGQQVTLRCSSQSGHNTVSWYQQALGQGPQFIFQYYREEENGRGNFPPRFSGLQFPNYSSELNVNALELDDSALYLCASSSYQQGSTNEKLFFGSGTQLSVL.

The genes are TRBV15 and TRBJ2-3; a possible D gene is TRBD1 (6 bases). Trimming removed 1 base from V and 5 bases from J, with 10 bases in between. The germline CDR1 and CDR2 sequences are LNHNV and YYDKDF (reference sequence). The CDR3 runs to 14 residues. The CDR3: CATSRGGQVDTQYF. In DNA form, the CDR3 reads TGTGCCACCAGCAGAGGGGGGCAAGTAGATACGCAGTATTTT.

The V call is TRBV29-1, the J call TRBJ1-2, with 7 bases fitting TRBD1. This CDR3 is 12 amino acids long. Germline trimming cut 4 bases from V and 5 bases from J; bases unmatched to any gene: 4. Germline V lookup: CDR1 SQVTM, CDR2 ANQGSEA. In DNA form, the CDR3 reads TGCAGCGTTGCCGGGACAGCATATGGCTACACCTTC. Protein product: CSVAGTAYGYTF.

CDR3 in amino acids: CASSYGVDEQFF. The CDR3 nucleotides read TGTGCCAGCAGCTACGGGGTAGATGAGCAGTTCTTC. The chain couples TRBV9 to TRBJ2-1; a possible D gene is TRBD2 (5 bases). Germline-derived CDR1 and CDR2 are SGDLS and YYNGEE. V shed 4 bases and J shed 8 bases, with 10 bases lying between them. CDR3 length: 12 residues.

This rearrangement joins TRBV30 to TRBJ1-6; 9 bases are a match to TRBD1. This CDR3 region has 14 residues. The V gene's germline CDR1 is GTSNPN and CDR2 SVGIG (reference sequence). V lost 0 bases and J lost 8; bases outside the gene matches: 2. The CDR3 sequence: CAWSVGTGYSPLHF. The CDR3 region has the DNA TGTGCCTGGAGTGTAGGGACAGGGTATTCACCCCTCCACTTT.

The rearrangement uses TRBV6-5 and TRBJ2-1, with D hard to call. The V end lost 6 bases, the J end lost 15 bases, and 15 bases lay between the germline ends. The germline V gene encodes CDR1 MNHEY and CDR2 SVGAGI. There are 11 residues in the CDR3. In DNA form, the CDR3 reads TGTGCCAGCAGAAGCTCTGCCCCCGGGTTCTTC. It is translated as CASRSSAPGFF.

The rearrangement links TRBV18 to TRBJ2-7; the match to TRBD1 covers 7 bases. V lost 1 base, J lost 6 bases, and 9 bases stayed unmatched. Germline V gives CDR1 KGHSH, CDR2 LQKENI. The CDR3 loop spans 15 amino acids. This CDR3 reads CASSPRQGRLGEQYF. In DNA form, the CDR3 reads TGTGCCAGCTCACCACGACAGGGTAGGTTGGGCGAGCAGTACTTC.

This chain links TRBV7-9 with TRBJ1-5; a possible D gene is TRBD1 (5 bases). Per germline, CDR1 SEHNR and CDR2 FQNEAQ (reference sequence). Trimming stripped 7 bases from V and 3 bases from J, with 10 bases between. The CDR3 covers 13 residues. The CDR3 here is CASMWGDNQPQHF. CDR3 DNA: TGTGCCAGCATGTGGGGGGACAATCAGCCCCAGCATTTT.

The chain employs TRBV14 and TRBJ2-1; D possibly corresponds to TRBD2 (6 bases). There are 13 residues in the CDR3. Germline V gene sequence: CDR1 SGHDN, CDR2 FVKESK. V dropped 1 base and J dropped 7 bases, with 8 bases sitting between them. This CDR3 reads CASSQVGRNEQFF. The CDR3 DNA reads as TGTGCCAGCAGCCAAGTGGGGAGGAATGAGCAGTTCTTC.

This clone was counted once. The same CDR3 can be traced to other DNA sequences in this sample. The gene calls are TRBV4-2 and TRBJ1-5; D is unresolved. CDR3 length equals 13 residues. Germline CDR1 LGHNA, CDR2 YNFKEQ. V was shortened by 0 bases and J by 5 bases, with 5 bases between the two germline ends. The CDR3 protein is CASSQDRDQPQHF. In DNA form, the CDR3 reads TGTGCCAGCAGCCAAGATCGGGATCAGCCCCAGCATTTT.

This chain links TRBV4-1 with TRBJ2-1; the match to TRBD2 covers 7 bases. V shed 3 bases, J shed 0 bases, and the junction held 5 bases outside the gene matches. CDR3 length: 16 amino acids. The germline gives CDR1 MGHRA, CDR2 YSYEKL. CDR3 region: CASSQAGATSYNEQFF. CDR3 nucleotides: TGCGCCAGCAGCCAGGCGGGAGCCACCTCCTACAATGAGCAGTTCTTC.

The chain uses TRBV2 and TRBJ2-5, with TRBD1 as a possible D gene (5 bases). CDR1 SNHLY and CDR2 FYNNEI come from the germline V gene. This CDR3 is 13 amino acids long. Trimming pared 5 bases from V and 2 bases from J, leaving 9 bases between. The CDR3 region is CASSIRQQETQYF. The CDR3 region has the DNA TGTGCCAGCAGTATTCGACAGCAAGAGACCCAGTACTTC.

The genes are TRBV13 and TRBJ2-7; perhaps TRBD2 as D (5 bases). V gave up 1 base and J gave up 6 bases, with 10 bases separating them. The germline CDR1 and CDR2 sequences are PRHDT and FYEKMQ (reference sequence). The CDR3 consists of 13 residues. The CDR3 coding sequence is TGTGCCAGCAGCTTAGAGCGGCTGGGCGAGCAGTACTTC. Protein product: CASSLERLGEQYF. Filled out from reference TRBV13 and TRBJ2-7, the complete variable domain reads AAGVIQSPRHLIKEKRETATLKCYPIPRHDTVYWYQQGPGQDPQFLISFYEKMQSDKGSIPDRFSAQQFSDYHSELNMSSLELGDSALYFCASSLERLGEQYFGPGTRLTVT.

This chain connects TRBV24-1 to TRBJ1-1, with TRBD1 matching 7 bases. Germline V gene lookup returns CDR1 KGHDR and CDR2 SFDVKD. Unmatched junction bases numbered 6, after V lost 11 bases and J lost 4 bases. The length of the CDR3 is 12 residues. CDR3 coding DNA: TGTGCCATCAGGCAGGGGGGCACTGAAGCTTTCTTT. Protein sequence: CAIRQGGTEAFF.

A note on this clone: A junction boundary mismatches the germline segment, possibly from a read error. V and J are TRBV12-3 or TRBV12-4 and TRBJ1-1, with D possibly matching TRBD1 (5 bases). The CDR3 has 13 amino acids. The CDR3 here is CASSFRANAEAFF. The CDR3 bases are TGTGCCAGCAGTTTCAGGGCGAACGCTGAAGCTTTCTTT.

The rearrangement joins TRBV11-2 to TRBJ2-2; tentatively, D is TRBD1 (6 bases). There are 16 residues in the CDR3. The V end lost 4 bases, the J end lost 4 bases, and 16 bases lay between the germline ends. Germline lookup yields CDR1 SGHAT and CDR2 FQNNGV. The CDR3 is CASSSSTQGITGELFF. In nucleotides, the CDR3 is TGTGCCAGCAGCTCCTCAACACAGGGTATCACCGGGGAGCTGTTTTTT.

In DNA form, the CDR3 reads TGTGCCAGCAGTTCCCGACAAGAAAAAGCTAACTATGGCTACACCTTC. Translation gives CASSSRQEKANYGYTF. The chain combines TRBV27 with TRBJ1-2; no clear D. The germline gives CDR1 MNHEY, CDR2 SMNVEV (reference sequence). The CDR3 is 16 residues long. Trimming stripped 4 bases from V and 0 bases from J, with 15 bases between.